This record covers a single T cell receptor (beta chain). Data came from immunoSEQ multiplex PCR; TCRdb stores just in-frame clones and leaves some out. Here the sample spans approximately 410,000 clones, around 86% being singletons. Germline V CDR1 and CDR2: MNHEY, SMNVEV (reference sequence). The V segment lost 6 bases and the J segment 6 bases; nucleotides outside the gene matches: 10. The CDR3 extends over 15 amino acids. These data belong to a study of blood T cell repertoires in COVID-19. Study summary: From T cells, B-cell-depleted T cells, or PBMCs came the material, which was cDNA or gDNA.

V is TRBV27 and J is TRBJ2-3; 9 nucleotides align to TRBD1. The source of this sequence is a woman aged 30 to 39 with active or convalescent COVID-19. The specimen was peripheral blood. The CDR3 reads CASRLPGQGWDTQYF. The CDR3 region has the DNA TGTGCCAGCAGACTGCCGGGACAGGGTTGGGATACGCAGTATTTT.